This T cell receptor (beta chain) came from a study of Ad26.COV2.S vaccination and SARS-CoV-2 variants. V lost 2 bases, J lost 7 bases, and 5 bases stayed unmatched. The germline V gene encodes CDR1 ENHRY and CDR2 SYGVKD. The CDR3 totals 14 residues. The method was immunoSEQ multiplex PCR; TCRdb's version includes in-frame clones alone and lacks a portion of them. The sample yields about 350,000 clones, about 89% seen once. Described treatment: around 19 received Ad26.COV2.S at low or high dose, single or two shots; roughly five received placebo; per-sample allocation not given. Specimen acquisition occurred on day 63 following the initial vaccine or placebo injection.

This receptor was taken from a person between 18 and 65 years old who received the Ad26.COV2.S COVID-19 vaccine or a placebo. The chain recombines TRBV10-3 with TRBJ2-1, with 7 bases fitting TRBD2. Sequences were derived from peripheral blood, sampled in a trial of Ad26.COV2.S vaccine versus placebo. For the CDR3, the DNA is TGTGCCATCAGTGAGGAAGCGGGAAGGAATGAGCAGTTCTTC. It is translated as CAISEEAGRNEQFF.